Below, 16 T cell receptor beta chains from the same sample are listed, as sequenced in a study of beta chain features in type 1 diabetes. Expressed TCRB transcripts got sequenced, as all isolated RNA was reverse transcribed. Generated by immunoSEQ multiplex PCR, the TCRdb table keeps only in-frame clones and is missing some. The sample contains about 270,000 clones, around an eighth of which appear only once. Findings and caveats of the study: Among patients with Type 1 diabetes, TCRB CDR3s were moderately but significantly shorter in every one of the four CD4+ subsets.

Their specific antigens are unknown. Source material: naive CD4+ T cells from blood. The receptors come from a man aged 25 to 40 with type 1 diabetes.

This clone has a handful of counts. The genes are TRBV29-1 and TRBJ1-1, with 8 bases matching TRBD1. Germline CDR1 is SQVTM and CDR2 is ANQGSEA. V was pared by 6 bases and J by 7 bases, with 4 bases of the junction left unmatched. CDR3 length equals 11 residues. CDR3 sequence (DNA): TGCAGCGTCGCCGACAGGGGTGAAGCTTTCTTT. Protein product: CSVADRGEAFF.

This clone has a handful of counts. The chain links TRBV21-1 to TRBJ1-1. TRBV21-1 is noted as a pseudogene. This CDR3 has 15 amino acids. CDR3 sequence (DNA): TGTGCCAGCAGCAAAGAGAGGATTGAATACACTGAAGCTTTCTTT. Translating it yields CASSKERIEYTEAFF.

The sample holds a few counts of this clone. The chain carries TRBV19 and TRBJ2-5; 9 bases agree with TRBD1. Germline V gene lookup returns CDR1 LNHDA and CDR2 SQIVND (reference sequence). J gave up 0 bases and V 6 bases, and 8 bases lay outside the gene matches. The CDR3 extends over 16 amino acids. The CDR3 nucleotides are TGTGCCAGTAGCGGGACAGGGACCCTTTACCAAGAGACCCAGTACTTC. This gives the protein CASSGTGTLYQETQYF.

The V and J genes are TRBV5-6 and TRBJ1-1; D is unresolved. There are 16 residues in the CDR3. Trimming stripped 0 bases from V and 3 bases from J, with 15 bases between. Germline CDR1 reads SGHDT; CDR2 reads YYEEEE. The CDR3 DNA reads TGTGCCAGCAGCTTGGTGGCTCCGAGGCATTACACTGAAGCTTTCTTT. Translated: CASSLVAPRHYTEAFF.

The chain carries TRBV28 and TRBJ1-2; 7 nucleotides match TRBD1. The germline V gene has CDR1 MDHEN and CDR2 SYDVKM. Trimming took 6 bases from V and 0 from J; bases not matched to a gene: 4. The CDR3 has 14 residues. In nucleotides, the CDR3 is TGTGCCAGCAGGCGGACAGGAGCTAACTATGGCTACACCTTC. This encodes CASRRTGANYGYTF.

The CDR3 DNA sequence: TGCGCCAGCAGCCAAGTAACTAGCGGCACCTACAATGAGCAGTTCTTC. Its translation: CASSQVTSGTYNEQFF. V gene TRBV4-1 combines with J gene TRBJ2-1, with 8 bases identical to TRBD2. The CDR3 is 16 amino acids. Germline V gene data show CDR1 as MGHRA and CDR2 as YSYEKL. The junction had 4 bases not matched to a gene; V was cut back by 1 base and J by 2 bases.

This clone has more than one count but fewer than ten. The gene calls are TRBV6-6 and TRBJ2-7, with D unclear. Trimming cost V 5 bases and J 3 bases, with 5 bases left between them. Germline CDR1 MNHNY, CDR2 SVGAGI (reference sequence). CDR3 length equals 11 residues. CDR3 nucleotide sequence: TGTGCCAGCAGTCTAATCTACGAGCAGTACTTC. Encoded protein: CASSLIYEQYF.

This clone was detected only a few times. The V call is TRBV7-2, the J call TRBJ2-7, with D perhaps TRBD2 (5 bases). The CDR3 is 15 residues long. Germline CDR1 reads SGHTA; CDR2 reads FQGNSA. The V end was cut by 1 base, the J end by 4 bases, with 14 bases between. In nucleotides, the CDR3 is TGTGCCAGCAGCTTAGAGGAGGCTAGTTTTTACGAGCAGTACTTC. Translating gives CASSLEEASFYEQYF.

This clone has a handful of counts. J is TRBJ1-4 and V is TRBV7-9, with a tentative D call TRBD1 (5 bases). V was clipped by 2 bases and J by 7 bases, with 20 bases between them. The CDR3 is made up of 17 amino acids. The germline CDR1 and CDR2 sequences are SEHNR and FQNEAQ (reference sequence). The chain's CDR3 is CASSLSSGLKRVEKLFF. The CDR3 bases are TGTGCCAGCAGCTTATCTTCAGGGCTAAAACGGGTTGAAAAACTGTTTTTT. Looking up the rest from reference TRBV7-9 and TRBJ1-4 gives the full variable domain: DTGVSQNPRHKITKRGQNVTFRCDPISEHNRLYWYRQTLGQGPEFLTYFQNEAQLEKSRLLSDRFSAERPKGSFSTLEIQRTEQGDSAMYLCASSLSSGLKRVEKLFFGSGTQLSVL.

The chain recombines TRBV29-1 with TRBJ1-4, with 10 bases aligning to TRBD1. V lost 7 bases and J lost 7; bases outside the gene matches: 6. Germline CDR1 reads SQVTM; CDR2 reads ANQGSEA. There are 13 residues in the CDR3. CDR3 protein: CSAGQGEIEKLFF. CDR3 nucleotides: TGCAGCGCCGGACAGGGGGAGATTGAAAAACTGTTTTTT.

This clone was counted between two and nine times. V and J are TRBV5-1 and TRBJ2-5, with 7 positions matching TRBD2. Germline V lookup: CDR1 SGHRS, CDR2 YFSETQ. The CDR3 is made up of 17 amino acids. J was trimmed by 3 bases and V by 0 bases; bases with no gene match: 11. CDR3 DNA sequence: TGCGCCAGCAGCTTGGCCGTCGTTGCTAGCGGAGAAGAGACCCAGTACTTC. Its translation: CASSLAVVASGEETQYF.

This clone was counted only a few times. The chain joins TRBV7-9 to TRBJ2-4; TRBD1 agrees at 10 bases. V dropped 3 bases and J dropped 7; count of bases not matched to a gene: 3. The germline CDR1 and CDR2 sequences are SEHNR and FQNEAQ (reference sequence). The CDR3 contains 14 residues. CDR3 sequence reads: CASSFGTGENIQYF. The CDR3 DNA sequence: TGTGCCAGCAGCTTCGGGACAGGGGAGAACATTCAGTACTTC.

The table lists this clone with a few counts. V gene TRBV7-3 combines with J gene TRBJ1-1; no definite D call. Per germline, CDR1 SGHTA and CDR2 FQGTGA. This CDR3 spans 12 amino acids. V was clipped by 5 bases and J by 7 bases, with 11 bases between them. The CDR3 region is CASSDPTGEAFF. As DNA, the CDR3 is TGTGCCAGCAGCGATCCGACGGGTGAAGCTTTCTTT.

The V call is TRBV5-6, the J call TRBJ1-1; possible D gene TRBD1, 5 bases. V lost 2 bases to trimming and J lost 0 bases, with 11 bases between them. Germline CDR1 is SGHDT and CDR2 is YYEEEE. The CDR3 loop spans 15 amino acids. In nucleotides, the CDR3 is TGTGCCAGCAGCTTAAGGGGCCGATTGAACACTGAAGCTTTCTTT. It encodes CASSLRGRLNTEAFF.

This rearrangement joins TRBV6-1 to TRBJ1-1; TRBD1 aligns across 8 bases. The germline V gene has CDR1 MNHNS and CDR2 SASEGT. V gave up 5 bases and J gave up 2 bases; unmatched junction bases: 4. CDR3 length equals 14 residues. DNA for the CDR3: TGTGCCAGCAGTATCAGGGGGCCTAACACTGAAGCTTTCTTT. It translates to CASSIRGPNTEAFF.

This clone was seen only a few times. The chain employs TRBV7-3 and TRBJ2-3; TRBD2 matches at 11 bases. Germline V CDR1 and CDR2: SGHTA, FQGTGA. Trimming at V came to 5 bases and at J to 3 bases, leaving 7 bases not matched to a gene. There are 16 residues in the CDR3. CDR3 residues: CASSLGTSGITDTQYF. The CDR3 region has the DNA TGTGCCAGCAGCCTCGGGACTAGCGGAATAACAGATACGCAGTATTTT.